The 25 T cell receptor beta chains reported below all come from one sample, sequenced in a study of T cells in Graves' hyperthyroidism and ophthalmopathy (dated by TCRdb to about 2019). Library construction relied on multiplex PCR. Sequencing relied on an Illumina HiSeq 2000. The TCR beta CDR3 regions were amplified from the RNA transcripts. A first-round RT-PCR of the TCR CDR3 used the HTBI primer set with the Qiagen OneStep RT-PCR kit. TCRdb reran the public reads through fastp at Q25 and MiXCR, keeping productive beta chains. Each CDR3 protein gets just one entry, which takes the most common genes and DNA from the rows behind it. The sample contains hundreds of thousands of distinct CDR3 sequences, 13% to 15% of them found a single time. Roughly an eighth of the sample lies in the top ten. The sample was blood. These receptors all stem from a woman aged 50 to 60 with Graves' ophthalmopathy.

The V call is TRBV20-1, the J call TRBJ2-7, with D perhaps being TRBD1 or TRBD2 (5 bases each). CDR3 size: 15 residues. V lost 0 bases to trimming and J lost 1 base, with 13 bases between them. CDR1 is DFQATT and CDR2 is SNEGSKA in the germline V gene (reference sequence). The CDR3 sequence: CSARDRWDLSYEQYF. The DNA of the CDR3 is TGCAGTGCTAGAGATCGGTGGGACCTTTCCTACGAGCAGTACTTC.

In its sample, this clonotype was seen a few times. This sequence joins TRBV24-1 and TRBJ2-2; maybe TRBD2 (5 bases). The CDR3 contains 15 residues. Trimming took off 6 bases at V and 1 base at J, with 11 bases between the two ends. Germline V gene data show CDR1 as KGHDR and CDR2 as SFDVKD. The CDR3 sequence: CATSRLSGNTGELFF. CDR3 in DNA: TGTGCCACCAGTAGGTTGAGCGGGAACACCGGGGAGCTGTTTTTT.

This clonotype came up many times. This sequence joins TRBV3-1 and TRBJ2-3; D could derive from TRBD1 or TRBD2 (6 bases each). V lost 2 bases, J lost 2 bases, and 14 bases lay in between. Germline V gives CDR1 LGHDT, CDR2 YNNKEL (reference sequence). There are 16 residues in the CDR3. The CDR3 region has the DNA TGTGCCAGCAGCCAATTCGGAGGGGGACCCACAGATACGCAGTATTTT. Translated: CASSQFGGGPTDTQYF.

The chain recombines TRBV19 with TRBJ2-5, with D uncertain. Germline V CDR1 and CDR2: LNHDA, SQIVND (reference sequence). The CDR3 is 13 residues long. V lost 3 bases and J lost 6, with 11 bases in between. This chain's CDR3 is CASSMDLEKTQYF. CDR3 in DNA: TGTGCCAGTAGTATGGATTTGGAGAAGACCCAGTACTTC.

This clonotype was counted ten times or more. This chain uses TRBV28 with TRBJ1-2; 8 bases line up with TRBD1. The trim removed 6 bases at V and 7 bases at J, leaving 4 bases unmatched. The CDR3 is 12 amino acids. Germline V lookup: CDR1 MDHEN, CDR2 SYDVKM. The CDR3: CASRVTGAGYTF. CDR3 nucleotide sequence: TGTGCCAGCAGGGTGACAGGGGCTGGCTACACCTTC.

The chain uses TRBV6-1 and TRBJ1-2; D is perhaps TRBD1 (6 bases). Germline lookup yields CDR1 MNHNS and CDR2 SASEGT. CDR3 size: 11 residues. With 8 bases removed from V and 5 bases from J, the gap between germline ends came to 9 bases. The CDR3 DNA reads TGTGCCAGCCAGGGGCTATATGGCTACACCTTC. This encodes CASQGLYGYTF.

This clonotype was counted ten times or more. CDR3 protein: CASSHPAGVTYEQYF. The CDR3 bases are TGTGCCAGCAGCCACCCAGCGGGAGTGACCTACGAGCAGTACTTC. V and J are TRBV3-1 and TRBJ2-7; 8 bases agree with TRBD2. Germline lookup yields CDR1 LGHDT and CDR2 YNNKEL (reference sequence). J was trimmed by 2 bases and V by 3 bases; bases with no gene match: 6. CDR3 length: 15 amino acids.

This clonotype was picked up many times. The chain is built from TRBV28 and TRBJ2-1; TRBD1 agrees at 11 bases. After removal of 5 bases from V and 8 bases from J, the junction contained 11 bases not matched to a gene. Germline V CDR1 and CDR2: MDHEN, SYDVKM. The CDR3 is 16 amino acids. This CDR3 is CASSPQGQGVGYEQFF. The CDR3 DNA reads as TGTGCCAGCAGTCCCCAGGGACAGGGGGTGGGGTATGAGCAGTTCTTC.

This rearrangement joins TRBV11-2 to TRBJ2-1; 7 bases are shared with TRBD2. J gave up 2 bases and V 6 bases, and 7 bases lay outside the gene matches. In germline, CDR1 is SGHAT, CDR2 FQNNGV. The CDR3 is 15 amino acids. CDR3: CASRPPGLPYNEQFF. The CDR3 region has the DNA TGTGCCAGCAGACCCCCGGGACTACCCTACAATGAGCAGTTCTTC.

This clonotype was picked up many times. The chain uses TRBV7-9 and TRBJ2-7; D unclear. V was pared by 5 bases and J by 6 bases, with 8 bases between. From germline, CDR1 is SEHNR and CDR2 FQNEAQ (reference sequence). CDR3 length: 11 residues. CDR3 in DNA: TGTGCCAGCAGCACGTCATCCGAGCAGTACTTC. Protein product: CASSTSSEQYF.

This clonotype was observed at least ten times. The rearrangement links TRBV5-1 to TRBJ2-7, with TRBD2 identical over 13 bases. V lost 3 bases and J lost 7; bases outside the gene matches: 4. This CDR3 has 14 residues. Germline lookup yields CDR1 SGHRS and CDR2 YFSETQ. For the CDR3, the DNA is TGCGCCAGCAGCTCGGGACTAGCGGGATGGGAGCAGTACTTC. Translating it yields CASSSGLAGWEQYF.

This clonotype was recorded many times. The rearrangement joins TRBV27 to TRBJ2-3; D might be TRBD1 or TRBD2, each matching 5 bases. Germline-derived CDR1 and CDR2 are MNHEY and SMNVEV (reference sequence). CDR3 length: 14 amino acids. Trimming stripped 3 bases from V and 2 bases from J, with 9 bases between. The CDR3 DNA sequence: TGTGCCAGCAGTTTCCCCGGGACCACAGATACGCAGTATTTT. This translates into CASSFPGTTDTQYF.

This clonotype was found many times. The V gene is TRBV20-1, the J gene TRBJ2-5; no clear D gene. The V end lost 0 bases, the J end lost 4 bases, and 15 bases lay between the germline ends. Germline V CDR1 and CDR2: DFQATT, SNEGSKA (reference sequence). The CDR3 contains 15 residues. CDR3 DNA: TGCAGTGCTAGAGATGGGCTAGTTAGTGTAGAGACCCAGTACTTC. It yields the protein CSARDGLVSVETQYF.

The table lists this clonotype with many counts. The chain employs TRBV7-2 and TRBJ2-1, with 14 bases aligning to TRBD2. Per germline, CDR1 SGHTA and CDR2 FQGNSA. This CDR3 is built from 18 residues. With 4 bases clipped from V and 6 bases from J, the junction kept 11 bases outside the gene matches. The CDR3 protein is CASSSHPPGLAGVNEQFF. The CDR3 DNA reads TGTGCCAGCAGCTCACACCCTCCGGGACTAGCGGGAGTCAATGAGCAGTTCTTC.

V usage is TRBV18 and J usage is TRBJ2-1; no firm D call. The CDR3 sequence is 13 residues long. Germline CDR1 is KGHSH and CDR2 is LQKENI. The V end was cut by 2 bases, the J end by 8 bases, with 10 bases between. The CDR3 here is CASSPGRLDEQFF. In DNA form, the CDR3 reads TGTGCCAGCTCACCAGGGCGGCTAGATGAGCAGTTCTTC.

The sample holds many counts of this clonotype. V gene TRBV7-4 combines with J gene TRBJ2-7; D may be TRBD1 (9 bases). The CDR3 length is 15 residues. Between the trimmed V and J ends, which lost 1 base and 5 bases, there was a span of 15 bases. Looked up from germline, CDR1 is SGHVT and CDR2 is SQSDAQ. CDR3 sequence (DNA): TGTGCCAGCAGCTTAGGCGGGGGGACAGGGAACGAGCAGTACTTC. Encoded protein: CASSLGGGTGNEQYF.

This clonotype was seen ten or more times. CDR3 amino acids: CASSLAPAGVGNQPQHF. Here the CDR3 DNA reads TGTGCCAGCAGCTTAGCGCCGGCGGGGGTAGGCAATCAGCCCCAGCATTTT. The rearrangement joins TRBV7-9 to TRBJ1-5, with TRBD1 as a possible D gene (5 bases). The V and J ends lost 0 bases and 2 bases respectively, with 14 bases between them. Germline CDR1 and CDR2: SEHNR and FQNEAQ (reference sequence). The CDR3 length is 17 residues.

This chain uses TRBV15 with TRBJ2-1; possible D gene TRBD2, 6 bases. Trimming removed 6 bases at V and 2 bases at J, with 11 bases between. CDR1 is LNHNV and CDR2 is YYDKDF in the germline V gene (reference sequence). The CDR3 is 14 residues long. The CDR3 loop is CATRWEDPYNEQFF. CDR3 DNA sequence: TGTGCCACCAGGTGGGAGGATCCCTACAATGAGCAGTTCTTC.

This clonotype appeared a few times. The chain is built from TRBV15 and TRBJ2-7; 9 bases align to TRBD2. The CDR3 consists of 16 residues. V lost 0 bases, J lost 4 bases, and 7 bases stayed unmatched. Germline V gene lookup returns CDR1 LNHNV and CDR2 YYDKDF (reference sequence). As DNA, the CDR3 is TGTGCCACCAGCAGAGATCTGGGGACTAGCTCTTACGAGCAGTACTTC. Protein sequence: CATSRDLGTSSYEQYF.

This clonotype was recorded at least ten times. The chain has TRBV28 and TRBJ2-7; 7 bases line up with TRBD2. The CDR3 runs to 14 residues. With 3 bases clipped from V and 3 bases from J, the junction kept 5 bases outside the gene matches. Germline CDR1 MDHEN, CDR2 SYDVKM. The DNA for the CDR3 is TGTGCCAGCAGTTTGGGCGGGAGTGTCTACGAGCAGTACTTC. Translating it yields CASSLGGSVYEQYF.

This clonotype was picked up many times. The chain links TRBV3-1 to TRBJ1-6, with D tentatively TRBD1 (6 bases). The CDR3 covers 15 residues. Trimming shortened V by 1 base and J by 8 bases, and 12 bases separated the two germline ends. Germline CDR1 LGHDT, CDR2 YNNKEL (reference sequence). CDR3 loop: CASSQGLGTYSPLHF. In DNA form, the CDR3 reads TGTGCCAGCAGCCAAGGGTTAGGGACATATTCACCCCTCCACTTT.

The sample holds many counts of this clonotype. The chain uses TRBV5-1 and TRBJ2-1; 13 nucleotides align to TRBD2. J was trimmed by 8 bases and V by 0 bases; bases with no gene match: 2. The length of the CDR3 is 15 residues. From germline, CDR1 is SGHRS and CDR2 YFSETQ. The CDR3 loop is CASSLGLAGGHEQFF. The CDR3 DNA follows: TGCGCCAGCAGCTTGGGACTAGCGGGAGGCCATGAGCAGTTCTTC.

There are many counts of this clonotype. The V call is TRBV7-9, the J call TRBJ1-1; the D is unclear. The CDR3 loop spans 15 amino acids. Germline assignment: CDR1 SEHNR and CDR2 FQNEAQ (reference sequence). Between the trimmed V and J ends, which lost 6 bases and 0 bases, there was a span of 14 bases. The CDR3 nucleotides read TGTGCCAGCAGAAATATCGGAGGAATGAACACTGAAGCTTTCTTT. This codes for CASRNIGGMNTEAFF. Full variable domain (outside the CDR3, taken from reference TRBV7-9 and TRBJ1-1): DTGVSQNPRHKITKRGQNVTFRCDPISEHNRLYWYRQTLGQGPEFLTYFQNEAQLEKSRLLSDRFSAERPKGSFSTLEIQRTEQGDSAMYLCASRNIGGMNTEAFFGQGTRLTVV.

The sample holds many counts of this clonotype. V gene TRBV28 combines with J gene TRBJ1-5, with a possible D match to TRBD1 (5 bases). With 8 bases removed from V and 7 bases from J, the gap between germline ends came to 15 bases. This CDR3 spans 13 amino acids. Per the germline V gene, CDR1 is MDHEN and CDR2 is SYDVKM. For the CDR3, the DNA is TGTGCCAGCTTCGGGGGGGGATACCAGCCCCAGCATTTT. This codes for CASFGGGYQPQHF.

This chain links TRBV25-1 with TRBJ2-1; unclear D gene. Per the germline V gene, CDR1 is MGHDK and CDR2 is SYGVNS. V lost 5 bases and J lost 5, with 10 bases in between. This CDR3 is 13 amino acids long. The CDR3 nucleotides read TGTGCCAGCAGTTCCTCTCGACACAATGAGCAGTTCTTC. It specifies CASSSSRHNEQFF.